These T cell receptor beta chains were read from a single sample in a study of blood T cells in healthy people across ages. TCRdb processed the 5' RACE reads anew with MiXCR; each CDR3 protein has one entry. The data show roughly 1 million distinct CDR3 sequences, less than 25% seen once. These same records also appear under a second study, on T cells of mothers and their children.

Sequenced sample: blood. These receptor sequences come from a girl between 2 and 10 years old in good health. The CDR3 runs from the conserved cysteine through the conserved F or W. D genes are given only for firm matches. Clone size, where shown, is once, few, many, or a class for clones that have expanded.

>TRBD2|TRBJ2-7|TRBV11-2|many
TGTGCCAGCAGCTTAGGGCTAGCGGAGGTTTCGTACGAGCAGTACTTC
CASSLGLAEVSYEQYF
>-|TRBJ2-5|TRBV28|few
TGTGCCAGCAGTGATGGGAGGACGGCGACGTACCAAGAGACCCAGTACTTC
CASSDGRTATYQETQYF
>-|TRBJ2-7|TRBV7-9|-
TGTGCCACCGGGGACGTTGAGCAGTACTTC
CATGDVEQYF
>-|TRBJ1-1|TRBV7-6|-
TGTGCCAGCAGCTTAGCGGGCAGGGTTGACACTGAAACTTTCTTT
CASSLAGRVDTETFF
>-|TRBJ2-7|TRBV28|-
TGTGCCAGCTTAGAGGCGGGGTGGTCCTACGAGCAGTACTTC
CASLEAGWSYEQYF
>TRBD2|TRBJ2-1|TRBV7-6|-
TGTGCCGGTAGCTTGGGGACTAGCGATCACAATGAGCAGTTCTTC
CAGSLGTSDHNEQFF
>-|TRBJ2-1|TRBV29-1|-
TGCAGCGTTGACGGAGGACGCCAAGGGGTTGTCAATGAGCAGTTCTTC
CSVDGGRQGVVNEQFF
>-|TRBJ2-5|TRBV18|-
TGTGCCAGCTCACCACCGGTCGTAAACCAAGAGACCCAGTACTTC
CASSPPVVNQETQYF
>TRBD1|TRBJ1-1|TRBV12-3/TRBV12-4|-
TGTGCCAGCGGAACCCGGGACAGGGGTTACACTGAAGCTTTCTTT
CASGTRDRGYTEAFF
>TRBD2|TRBJ2-3|TRBV7-9|few
TGTGCCAGCAGCTTAGCGCTGAGCGGGGGGTTGACAGATACGCAGTATTTT
CASSLALSGGLTDTQYF
>-|TRBJ2-1|TRBV7-9|few
TGTGCCAGCAGCTTAACTAAGCGGACCGATGAGCAGTTCTTC
CASSLTKRTDEQFF
>TRBD2|TRBJ2-5|TRBV5-1|few
TGCGCCAGCAGCTGGGGTATTGCGGGAGAAGAGACCCAGTACTTC
CASSWGIAGEETQYF
>-|TRBJ2-7|TRBV28|few
TGTGCCAGCAGTTTCCAGGATTACTACGAGCAGTACTTC
CASSFQDYYEQYF
>-|TRBJ1-2|TRBV4-1|-
TGCGCCAGCAGCTCCGTCGGGGGCTACACCTTC
CASSSVGGYTF
>TRBD1|TRBJ2-4|TRBV7-2|few
TGTGCCAGCAGCGTCCAGAACAGGGGGTTAGCCAAAAACATTCAGTACTTC
CASSVQNRGLAKNIQYF
>-|TRBJ1-6|TRBV9|few
TGTGCCAGCAGCGTCGACGGAAATAATTCACCCCTCCACTTT
CASSVDGNNSPLHF
>-|TRBJ2-3|TRBV7-9|-
TGTGCCAGCCAAGCTGCCCTCACAGATACGCAGTATTTT
CASQAALTDTQYF
>-|TRBJ2-2|TRBV6-2/TRBV6-3|-
TGTGCCAGCAGTAAAATCAGCACCGGGGAGCTGTTTTTT
CASSKISTGELFF
>-|TRBJ2-2|TRBV27|-
TGTGCCAGCAGTTTAAGGGGCCAAAACACCGGGGAGCTGTTTTTT
CASSLRGQNTGELFF
>-|TRBJ2-1|TRBV27|-
TGTGCCAGCACCCGAGGGCTGGGACACCCTGAGCAGTTCTTC
CASTRGLGHPEQFF
>-|TRBJ2-3|TRBV12-3/TRBV12-4|-
TGTGCCAGCAGCCGCCGGGCGAGCACAGATGCGGAGTATTTT
CASSRRASTDAEYF
>TRBD1|TRBJ2-5|TRBV9|few
TGTGCCAGCAGCGCCCGGGACAGGGGAGGAGAGACCCAGTACTTC
CASSARDRGGETQYF
>-|TRBJ2-7|TRBV14|few
TGTGCCAGCAGCCAAGGGTGGGGTACGTACGAGCAGTACTTC
CASSQGWGTYEQYF
>-|TRBJ1-1|TRBV12-3/TRBV12-4|-
TGTGCCAGCATCTTGGGGCGCACGTGGAATCAGAACACTGAAGCTTTCTTT
CASILGRTWNQNTEAFF
>TRBD1|TRBJ2-5|TRBV12-3/TRBV12-4|-
TGTGCCAGCAGTTCCCTCTTCGTTGGACAGGCCCAAGAGACCCAGTACTTC
CASSSLFVGQAQETQYF
>-|TRBJ1-4|TRBV4-1|-
TGCGCCAGCAGCCAAGATCTAATGATACGCGAAAAACTGTTTTTT
CASSQDLMIREKLFF
>-|TRBJ1-1|TRBV6-6|few
TGTGCCAGCCTTGTCGGGGGGGCCATGAACACTGAAGCTTTCTTT
CASLVGGAMNTEAFF
>-|TRBJ2-7|TRBV24-1|few
TGTGCCACCAGTGACCCTAGCACCAAAGGCTCCTACGAGCAGTACTTC
CATSDPSTKGSYEQYF
>-|TRBJ2-5|TRBV20-1|-
TGCAGTGCTAGCCCCAGGGAGCAAGAGACCCAGTACTTC
CSASPREQETQYF
>-|TRBJ2-7|TRBV6-1|-
TGTGCCAGCAGCAAGACCGGGTCATATCACGAGCAGTACTTC
CASSKTGSYHEQYF